This record covers a single TCR beta chain. These data are taken from a study of blood T cell repertoires in COVID-19. Profiling relied on immunoSEQ multiplex PCR, and the TCRdb table lists in-frame clones only, not all of them. The sample comprises over 120,000 clones, 80% to 90% of which are singletons, and over 2.5% rests with the top ten. Germline V CDR1 and CDR2: MNHNS, SASEGT. This CDR3 is 14 amino acids long. V lost 3 bases and J lost 0, with 6 bases in between. V is TRBV6-1 and J is TRBJ1-3; D call uncertain. The sequencing input was peripheral blood. This sequence originates from a human donor with acute or convalescent COVID-19. The donor label of this sample is uncertain. CDR3 region: CASSEAASGNTIYF. The CDR3 region has the DNA TGTGCCAGCAGTGAGGCGGCCTCTGGAAACACCATATATTTT.